Listed below are T cell receptor beta chains from one sample, sequenced in a study of Ad26.COV2.S vaccination and SARS-CoV-2 variants. TCRdb's copy holds only in-frame clones and misses some; the assay was immunoSEQ multiplex PCR. The sample gives some 400,000 clones, approximately 91% of which show up once; around 1.8% is in the top ten. The material sequenced was peripheral blood, taken in a trial of Ad26.COV2.S vaccine versus placebo. These receptors all stem from a person between 18 and 65 years old who received the Ad26.COV2.S COVID-19 vaccine or a placebo. CDR3s include the opening cysteine and the closing phenylalanine or tryptophan. A D gene is named only where the DNA matches it firmly. Size values are once, few and many counts, or a class for expanded clones, and some rows have none.

>TRBV28|TRBD2|TRBJ2-7|NA
TGTGCCAGCAGTTTTCGGGGCGGGAGGGCCTACGAGCAGTACTTC
CASSFRGGRAYEQYF
>TRBV5-5|TRBD2|TRBJ2-5|NA
TGTGCCAGCAGCCCTATGGGACTAGCGGGGTACCAAGAGACCCAGTACTTC
CASSPMGLAGYQETQYF
>TRBV7-9|TRBD2|TRBJ2-1|NA
TGTGCCAGCAGAACGGGAGGGGCCTACAATGAGCAGTTCTTC
CASRTGGAYNEQFF
>TRBV5-4|NA|TRBJ1-1|once
TGTGCCACTGGGGGGGACACTGAAGCTTTCTTT
CATGGDTEAFF
>TRBV6-5|NA|TRBJ1-1|once
TGTGCCAGCAGGGAGAACACTGAAGCTTTCTTT
CASRENTEAFF
>TRBV19|NA|TRBJ1-4|NA
TGTGCCAGTAGCCTGCCCGGGAGGGGGGTTGAAAAACTGTTTTTT
CASSLPGRGVEKLFF
>TRBV3-1/TRBV3-2|NA|TRBJ2-2|NA
TGTGCCAGCAGCCAACAGGGCACCGGGGAGCTGTTTTTT
CASSQQGTGELFF
>TRBV4-1|NA|TRBJ1-2|NA
TGCGCCAGCAGCCAAGATGGGGATGGCTACACCTTC
CASSQDGDGYTF
>TRBV5-1|TRBD1|TRBJ1-1|few
TGCGCCAGCAGCCCCGGGACAGCAACTGAAGCTTTCTTT
CASSPGTATEAFF
>TRBV9|TRBD2|TRBJ2-7|NA
TGTGCCAGCAGCCAGGGACTAGCGGGAGACCGGTACGAGCAGTACTTC
CASSQGLAGDRYEQYF
>TRBV11-3|NA|TRBJ2-7|NA
TGTGCCAGCAGCTTAGTATCTCCGGGCTCCTACGAGCAGTACTTC
CASSLVSPGSYEQYF
>TRBV7-2|TRBD2|TRBJ2-1|NA
TGTGCCAGCAGCTTAGCGGCAGCGGGAGTGGGCAATGAGCAGTTCTTC
CASSLAAAGVGNEQFF
>TRBV14|NA|TRBJ1-1|NA
TGTGCCAGCAGCCCCGCGGGGGGATTGGGAACTGAAGCTTTCTTT
CASSPAGGLGTEAFF
>TRBV6-5|NA|TRBJ1-5|few
TGTGCCAGCAGTTATCAGAGGGGAGATCAGCCCCAGCATTTT
CASSYQRGDQPQHF
>TRBV6-1|NA|TRBJ1-1|NA
TGTGCCAGCAGTGAAACTGAGAACACTGAAGCTTTCTTT
CASSETENTEAFF
>TRBV6-2/TRBV6-3|NA|TRBJ2-3|NA
TGTGCCAGCAGTAGAACGGGTACCACAGATACGCAGTATTTT
CASSRTGTTDTQYF
>TRBV7-7|NA|TRBJ2-5|NA
TGTGCTAGCAGCTTCAATGGGGGCTGGGAGACCCAGTACTTC
CASSFNGGWETQYF
>TRBV6-5|TRBD1|TRBJ1-2|NA
TGTGCCAGCAGTTTCCCTCAGGGGGCCCCCACCTTC
CASSFPQGAPTF
>TRBV7-6|TRBD2|TRBJ2-3|NA
TGTGCCAGCAGCTCGGGGGGTATCGGGGAGTTCACAGATACGCAGTATTTT
CASSSGGIGEFTDTQYF
>TRBV5-1|TRBD2|TRBJ2-5|NA
TGCGCCAGCAGCTTGGGCCCCCTGGGGCGGGAGAGATATGAGACCCAGTACTTC
CASSLGPLGRERYETQYF
>TRBV19|TRBD1|TRBJ2-3|NA
TGTGCCAGTAGCCCACAGGGGGCGCAAGAAGATACGCAGTATTTT
CASSPQGAQEDTQYF
>TRBV21-1|NA|TRBJ1-1|NA
TGTGCCAGAGCGCAAGGGGGGACTGAAGCTTTCTTT
CARAQGGTEAFF
>TRBV7-9|NA|TRBJ1-2|NA
TGTGCCAGCAGCCCCGGCCCCGCAAATGGCTACACCTTC
CASSPGPANGYTF
>TRBV11-3|TRBD2|TRBJ2-1|NA
TGTGCCAGCAGCTTAAATGCGGGAGGTTTCAATGAGCAGTTCTTC
CASSLNAGGFNEQFF
>TRBV19|NA|TRBJ2-7|NA
TGTGCCAGTAGTATAGGGTACGAGAGGGAGCAGTACTTC
CASSIGYEREQYF
>TRBV4-3|TRBD2|TRBJ2-3|NA
TGCGCCAGCAGCCAGGTTCCGGGACTAGCTGGCACAGATACGCAGTATTTT
CASSQVPGLAGTDTQYF
>TRBV11-3|NA|TRBJ1-1|NA
TGTGCCAGCAGCTTAGTGGGCGGAACTGAAGCTTTCTTT
CASSLVGGTEAFF
>TRBV5-1|NA|TRBJ2-4|few
TGCGCCAGCAGCTTGGTACAGGGTGGTGTCGCCAAAAACATTCAGTACTTC
CASSLVQGGVAKNIQYF
>TRBV27|TRBD1|TRBJ2-2|once
TGTGCCAGCAGTTTATATCAGGGGGACACCGGGGAGCTGTTTTTT
CASSLYQGDTGELFF
>TRBV10-2|NA|TRBJ1-1|NA
TGCGCCAGCAGTGAGCTGGGGCGCGGGACTGAAGCTTTCTTT
CASSELGRGTEAFF
>TRBV4-1|TRBD2|TRBJ2-2|NA
TGCGCCAGCAGCCCCTATCAGGGTAGCGGGAAAATCACCGGGGAGCTGTTTTTT
CASSPYQGSGKITGELFF
>TRBV6-5|TRBD1|TRBJ2-7|NA
TGTGCCAGCGCCCAGGGGGCTATGTACGAGCAGTACTTC
CASAQGAMYEQYF